The next 16 T cell receptor beta chains were all read from a single sample in a study of siplizumab effects on memory and regulatory T cells (dated by TCRdb to between 2018 and 2021). The receptor library was made with the immunoSEQ multiplex PCR assay. The table was pulled from immuneACCESS by TCRdb, which kept in-frame rearrangements only. Such tables lose some clones; where checked, under half of the loss comes from unresolved V genes, and the rest has no known cause. The sample contains fewer than 110,000 clones, approximately 91% of them found a single time. The leading ten clones occupy around 11% of the sample. Sequences were obtained from non-Treg CD4+ T cells sorted from blood. This specimen's cell subset or site label, per the study, means: FACS-sorted unstimulated CD4+ non-regulatory T cells. The receptor source for this set is a human donor in good health.

This clone showed up just once. V is TRBV6-1 and J is TRBJ2-5; the match to TRBD2 covers 7 bases. This CDR3 has 16 residues. Germline V lookup: CDR1 MNHNS, CDR2 SASEGT. The ends lost 3 bases at V and 7 bases at J; junction bases unmatched: 14. CDR3: CASSEIPGTGRGTQYF. The CDR3 nucleotides are TGTGCCAGCAGTGAGATACCTGGGACGGGGAGGGGGACCCAGTACTTC.

The chain carries TRBV19 and TRBJ2-7; perhaps TRBD1 as D (6 bases). The CDR3 is 15 residues long. Germline V CDR1 and CDR2: LNHDA, SQIVND (reference sequence). Trimming stripped 5 bases from V and 4 bases from J, with 18 bases between. The CDR3, as DNA: TGTGCCAGTAGTGAACCAGGGGTTCGACCTTACGAGCAGTACTTC. As protein: CASSEPGVRPYEQYF.

The chain has TRBV11-3 and TRBJ2-3; tentatively, D is TRBD1 (5 bases). This CDR3 is built from 15 residues. Between the trimmed V and J ends, which lost 0 bases and 1 base, there was a span of 8 bases. Germline lookup yields CDR1 SGHNT and CDR2 YENEEA. The CDR3 sequence is CASSLDTGRTDTQYF. In nucleotides, the CDR3 is TGTGCCAGCAGCTTAGATACAGGACGCACAGATACGCAGTATTTT.

The chain uses TRBV4-3 and TRBJ2-5; D might be TRBD1 or TRBD2, each matching 5 bases. Trimming took 0 bases from V and 2 from J, leaving 10 bases between them. This CDR3 is built from 15 residues. CDR1 is LGHNA, CDR2 YSLEER, per germline. CDR3 in DNA: TGCGCCAGCAGCCAAGATTCGGGACCGCAAGAGACCCAGTACTTC. Its protein is CASSQDSGPQETQYF.

This clone showed up just a few times. The rearrangement uses TRBV19 and TRBJ1-2, with 8 bases that match TRBD1. Trimming removed 7 bases from V and 7 bases from J; junction bases left unmatched: 11. The CDR3 totals 14 residues. In germline, CDR1 is LNHDA, CDR2 SQIVND (reference sequence). The CDR3 nucleotides read TGTGCCAGTACCCGTTATCTCACAGGGGGTGGCTACACCTTC. Translated: CASTRYLTGGGYTF. The variable domain in full, completed from reference TRBV19 and TRBJ1-2, reads DGGITQSPKYLFRKEGQNVTLSCEQNLNHDAMYWYRQDPGQGLRLIYYSQIVNDFQKGDIAEGYSVSREKKESFPLTVTSAQKNPTAFYLCASTRYLTGGGYTFGSGTRLTVV.

This clone was counted a single time. The chain combines TRBV19 with TRBJ1-4; a weak D match, TRBD1 (5 bases). The CDR3 length is 13 residues. The V end lost 3 bases, the J end lost 8 bases, and 10 bases lay between the germline ends. Per the germline V gene, CDR1 is LNHDA and CDR2 is SQIVND (reference sequence). The CDR3 DNA reads TGTGCCAGTAGTATCGGGGGGAGAGAAAAACTGTTTTTT. Its protein is CASSIGGREKLFF.

The rearrangement uses TRBV10-2 and TRBJ2-1, with D uncertain. This CDR3 contains 12 residues. Trimming took 2 bases from V and 8 from J, leaving 7 bases between them. In germline, CDR1 is WSHSY, CDR2 SAAADI. CDR3 DNA: TGCGCCAGCAGTGAGGCTAGATATGAGCAGTTCTTC. Its translation is CASSEARYEQFF.

This sequence joins TRBV5-1 and TRBJ2-5; 8 nucleotides align to TRBD2. The J segment lost 5 bases and the V segment lost 1 base, leaving 10 bases of the junction unmatched. CDR1 is SGHRS and CDR2 is YFSETQ in the germline V gene. The length of the CDR3 is 16 residues. The CDR3, as DNA: TGCGCCAGCAGCTTGACATCAAGCGGGAGTCGGGAGACCCAGTACTTC. It specifies CASSLTSSGSRETQYF. Complete variable domain (other parts from reference TRBV5-1 and TRBJ2-5): KAGVTQTPRYLIKTRGQQVTLSCSPISGHRSVSWYQQTPGQGLQFLFEYFSETQRNKGNFPGRFSGRQFSNSRSEMNVSTLELGDSALYLCASSLTSSGSRETQYFGPGTRLLVL.

This rearrangement joins TRBV9 to TRBJ2-1, with TRBD2 identical over 10 bases. Germline V lookup: CDR1 SGDLS, CDR2 YYNGEE. The CDR3 spans 16 residues. V lost 5 bases to trimming and J lost 7 bases; unmatched junction nucleotides: 12. CDR3 loop: CASSRNPGLALNEQFF. The CDR3 nucleotides are TGTGCCAGCAGTCGAAACCCGGGACTAGCGTTAAATGAGCAGTTCTTC.

This sequence joins TRBV5-1 and TRBJ2-5; 14 bases align to TRBD2. The CDR3 has 17 residues. J lost 5 bases, V lost 0 bases, and 6 bases had no gene match. Germline CDR1 SGHRS, CDR2 YFSETQ. The CDR3 DNA is TGCGCCAGCAGCTTGGGACTAGCGGGGGGGTTCACGGAGACCCAGTACTTC. It encodes CASSLGLAGGFTETQYF.

The rearrangement links TRBV28 to TRBJ2-2; D remains unclear. Germline-derived CDR1 and CDR2 are MDHEN and SYDVKM. CDR3 size: 15 residues. V gave up 6 bases and J gave up 9 bases, with 20 bases separating them. CDR3 residues: CASRPATFISRELFF. CDR3 coding DNA: TGTGCCAGCAGGCCGGCGACATTTATATCCCGGGAGCTGTTTTTT.

The chain links TRBV7-9 to TRBJ2-7; D uncertain. The CDR3 is 11 amino acids. From germline, CDR1 is SEHNR and CDR2 FQNEAQ (reference sequence). The V gene lost 5 bases and the J gene lost 5 bases, with 7 bases spanning the gap. The CDR3 DNA follows: TGTGCCAGCAGCCTGGCCCACGAGCAGTACTTC. As protein: CASSLAHEQYF.

The chain employs TRBV7-8 and TRBJ2-1; TRBD2 agrees at 7 bases. Looked up from germline, CDR1 is SGHVS and CDR2 is FQNEAQ. This CDR3 spans 16 amino acids. V gave up 2 bases and J gave up 4 bases; unmatched junction bases: 8. For the CDR3, the DNA is TGTGCCAGCAGCTTAAAGACCCAAGCGGGGTACAATGAGCAGTTCTTC. As protein: CASSLKTQAGYNEQFF.

This chain uses TRBV4-1 with TRBJ1-1; 8 bases agree with TRBD1. The CDR3 has 18 amino acids. Germline CDR1 and CDR2: MGHRA and YSYEKL. J was trimmed by 6 bases and V by 0 bases; bases with no gene match: 15. DNA of the CDR3: TGCGCCAGCAGCCAAGAACCAGGGACAGGTTTTGGGGGGGCTGAAGCTTTCTTT. Translated: CASSQEPGTGFGGAEAFF.

The genes are TRBV6-6 and TRBJ2-7; 8 nucleotides agree with TRBD1. The CDR3 totals 12 residues. Germline-derived CDR1 and CDR2 are MNHNY and SVGAGI (reference sequence). The J segment lost 3 bases and the V segment lost 5 bases, leaving 0 bases of the junction unmatched. As DNA, the CDR3 is TGTGCCAGCAGTGGACAGGGCTACGAGCAGTACTTC. The encoded protein is CASSGQGYEQYF.

The V call is TRBV19, the J call TRBJ1-1, with D hard to call. The V end lost 7 bases, the J end lost 1 base, and 10 bases lay between the germline ends. Looked up from germline, CDR1 is LNHDA and CDR2 is SQIVND (reference sequence). The CDR3 spans 13 residues. As DNA, the CDR3 is TGTGCCAGTACCGTAACAGCGAACACTGAAGCTTTCTTT. This encodes CASTVTANTEAFF.